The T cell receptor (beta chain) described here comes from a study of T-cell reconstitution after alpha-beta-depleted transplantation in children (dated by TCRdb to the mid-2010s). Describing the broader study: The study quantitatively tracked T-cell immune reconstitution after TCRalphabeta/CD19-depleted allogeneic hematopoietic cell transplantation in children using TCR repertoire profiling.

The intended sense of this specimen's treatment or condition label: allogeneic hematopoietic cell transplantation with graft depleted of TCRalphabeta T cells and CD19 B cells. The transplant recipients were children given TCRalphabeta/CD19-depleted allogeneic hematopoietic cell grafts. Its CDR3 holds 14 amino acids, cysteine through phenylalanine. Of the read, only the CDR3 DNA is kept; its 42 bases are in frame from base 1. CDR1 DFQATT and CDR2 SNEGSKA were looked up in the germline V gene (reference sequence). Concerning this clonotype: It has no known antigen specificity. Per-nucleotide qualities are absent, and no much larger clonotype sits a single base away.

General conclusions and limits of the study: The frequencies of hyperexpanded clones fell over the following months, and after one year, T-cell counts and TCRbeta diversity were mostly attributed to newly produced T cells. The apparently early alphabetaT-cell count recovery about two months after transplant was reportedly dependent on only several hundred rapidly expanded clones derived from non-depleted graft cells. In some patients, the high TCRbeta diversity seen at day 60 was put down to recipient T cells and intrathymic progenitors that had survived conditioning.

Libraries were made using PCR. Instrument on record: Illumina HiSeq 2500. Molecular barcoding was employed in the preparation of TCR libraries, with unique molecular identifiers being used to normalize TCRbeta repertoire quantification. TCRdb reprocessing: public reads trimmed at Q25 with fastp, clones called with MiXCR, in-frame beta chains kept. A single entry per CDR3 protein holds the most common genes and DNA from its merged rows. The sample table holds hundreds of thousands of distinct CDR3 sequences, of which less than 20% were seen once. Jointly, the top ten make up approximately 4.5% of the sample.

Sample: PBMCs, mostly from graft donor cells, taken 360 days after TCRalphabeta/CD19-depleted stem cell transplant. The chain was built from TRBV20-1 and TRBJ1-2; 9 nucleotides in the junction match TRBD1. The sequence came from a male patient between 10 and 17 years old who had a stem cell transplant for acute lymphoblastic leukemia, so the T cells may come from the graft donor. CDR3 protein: CSLAGTGTNYGYTF. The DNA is TGCAGCCTGGCTGGGACAGGGACTAACTATGGCTACACCTTC.